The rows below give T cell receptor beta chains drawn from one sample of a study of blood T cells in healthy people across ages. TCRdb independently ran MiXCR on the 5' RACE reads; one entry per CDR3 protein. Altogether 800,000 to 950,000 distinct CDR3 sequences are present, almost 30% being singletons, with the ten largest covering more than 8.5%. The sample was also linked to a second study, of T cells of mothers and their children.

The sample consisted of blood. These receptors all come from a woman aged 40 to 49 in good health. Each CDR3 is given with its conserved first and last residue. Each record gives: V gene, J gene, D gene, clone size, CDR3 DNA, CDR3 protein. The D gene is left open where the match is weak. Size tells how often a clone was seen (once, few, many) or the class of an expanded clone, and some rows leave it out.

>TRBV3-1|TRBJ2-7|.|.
TGTGCCAGCAGCTTCAGGACAGTTACCTACGAGCAGTACTTC
CASSFRTVTYEQYF
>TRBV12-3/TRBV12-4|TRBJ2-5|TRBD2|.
TGTGCCAGCAGTTTAGCGGAGCGGGGGGGCGCAGATGCCCAATACTTC
CASSLAERGGADAQYF
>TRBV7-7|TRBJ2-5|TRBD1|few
TGTGCTAGCAGCATGGACAGGCGATGGGAGACCCAGTACTTC
CASSMDRRWETQYF
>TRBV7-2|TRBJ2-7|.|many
TGTGCCAGCAGCCCCCCGCCGGGCCTGAACGAGCAGTACTTC
CASSPPPGLNEQYF
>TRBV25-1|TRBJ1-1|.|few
TGTGCCAGCAGTGAATCGATGGGGACTGAAGCTTTCTTT
CASSESMGTEAFF
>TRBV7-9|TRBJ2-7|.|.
TGTGCCAGCCAGACATCTTCCTACGAGCAGTACTTC
CASQTSSYEQYF
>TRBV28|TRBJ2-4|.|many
TGTGCCAGCAGTTTCTCTCTACTAGCCAAAAACATTCAGTACTTC
CASSFSLLAKNIQYF
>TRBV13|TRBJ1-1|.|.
TGTGCCAGCAGCTTACGGGGGGAGGACACTGAAGCTTTCTTT
CASSLRGEDTEAFF
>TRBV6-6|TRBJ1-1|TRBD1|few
TGTGCCAGCAGTCCAGGGGGCGTTATCAAGTACCCTGAAGCTTTCTTT
CASSPGGVIKYPEAFF
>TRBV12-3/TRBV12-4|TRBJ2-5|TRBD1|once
TGTGCCAGCAGCCGACAGGGGGGCAATGAGCAGTACTTC
CASSRQGGNEQYF
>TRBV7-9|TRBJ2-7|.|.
TGTGCCAGCAGCTCCATACCTTTCGATGAGCAGTACTTC
CASSSIPFDEQYF
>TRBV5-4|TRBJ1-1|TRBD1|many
TGTGCCAGCAGCTCCCGGGACAGTGAAGCTTTCTTT
CASSSRDSEAFF
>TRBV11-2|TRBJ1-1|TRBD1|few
TGTGCCAGCAGCTTAGGGGGGACAGGACTGGTTCCTGAAGCTTTCTTT
CASSLGGTGLVPEAFF
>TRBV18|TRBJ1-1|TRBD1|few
TGTGCCAGCTCATCTGACAGGGTCCCCGCTTTCTTT
CASSSDRVPAFF
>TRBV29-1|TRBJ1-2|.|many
TGCAGCGTTGTTTTCGGGGTCTATGGCTACACCTTC
CSVVFGVYGYTF
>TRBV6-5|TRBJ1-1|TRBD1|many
TGTGCCAGCAGTTTGAACAGGGGTGGGACTGAAGCTTTCTTT
CASSLNRGGTEAFF
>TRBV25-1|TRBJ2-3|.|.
TGTGCCCGCAGTGAACGGGGGCTGGCGTCAGATACGCAGTATTTT
CARSERGLASDTQYF
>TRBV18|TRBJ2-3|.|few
TGTGCCAGCTCACAAAATGGACAGAACACAGATACGCAGTATTTT
CASSQNGQNTDTQYF
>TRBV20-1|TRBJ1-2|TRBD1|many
TGCAGTGCGTTAACCCCACGAGGACAGGGAAGCAGCTATGGCTACACCTTC
CSALTPRGQGSSYGYTF
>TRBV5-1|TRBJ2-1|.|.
TGCGCCAGCAGTCACGGAGATCGGGGGCGCGCGAATGAGCAGTTCTTC
CASSHGDRGRANEQFF
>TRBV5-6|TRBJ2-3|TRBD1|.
TGTGCCAGCAGACCGACAGGGGGCAATACGCAGTATTTT
CASRPTGGNTQYF
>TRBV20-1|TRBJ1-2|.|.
TGCAGTGCTAGTTCAGAGGGAGCCTATGGCTACACCTTC
CSASSEGAYGYTF
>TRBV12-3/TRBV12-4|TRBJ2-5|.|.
TGTGCCAGCAGCTCGGTCCAAACTGCGGAGACCCAGTACTTC
CASSSVQTAETQYF
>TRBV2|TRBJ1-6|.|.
TGTGCCAGCACCCAGGGGAAGGTGTCACCCCTCCACTTT
CASTQGKVSPLHF
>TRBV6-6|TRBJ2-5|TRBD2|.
TGTGCCAGCGCGGGGGGAACCATGGGGACCCAGTACTTC
CASAGGTMGTQYF
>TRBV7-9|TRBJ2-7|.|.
TGTGCCAGCAGCTTAGAATCGCTCGACGGACCCGCCTACGAGCAGTACTTC
CASSLESLDGPAYEQYF
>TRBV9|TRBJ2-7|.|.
TGTGCCAGCAGCGTAGATGGAGGGGGCGTTCTCGACGAGCAGTACTTC
CASSVDGGGVLDEQYF
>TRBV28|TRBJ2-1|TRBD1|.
TGTGCCAGCTGGGGACAGGGGGTGTACAATGAGCAGTTCTTC
CASWGQGVYNEQFF
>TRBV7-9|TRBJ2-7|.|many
TGTGCCAGCAGCTTTCTGGGCGACGAGCAGTACTTC
CASSFLGDEQYF
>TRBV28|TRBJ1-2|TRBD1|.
TGTGCCAGCAGTACAGGGGGGGCGTCCTATGGCTACACCTTC
CASSTGGASYGYTF
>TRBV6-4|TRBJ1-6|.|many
TGTGCCAGCAGTGATGGGGGCCATAATTCACCCCTCCACTTT
CASSDGGHNSPLHF
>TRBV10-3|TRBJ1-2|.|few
TGTGCCATCAGTGGGCAGAGCGGGTCGCCTAACTATGGCTACACCTTC
CAISGQSGSPNYGYTF
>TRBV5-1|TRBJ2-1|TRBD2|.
TGCGCCAGCAGCTTGTCGGCCTCCAGGCTAGCGGCCTACAATGAGCAGTTCTTC
CASSLSASRLAAYNEQFF
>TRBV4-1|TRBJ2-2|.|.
TGCGCCAGCAGCGGACCGGGTTGGACCGGGGAGCTGTTTTTT
CASSGPGWTGELFF
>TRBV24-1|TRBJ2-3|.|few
TGTGCCACCAGTGATCCGGGGGAAGATACGCAGTATTTT
CATSDPGEDTQYF
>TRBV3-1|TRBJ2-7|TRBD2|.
TGTGCCAGCAGCGCAAGACTAGCGGGGTCCTACGAGCAGTACTTC
CASSARLAGSYEQYF
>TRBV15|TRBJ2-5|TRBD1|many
TGTGCCACCAGCAGAGAAATGGGACAGGGAGGGGAGACCCAGTACTTC
CATSREMGQGGETQYF
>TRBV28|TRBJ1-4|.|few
TGTGCCAGCAGTTTAGAACTAGGAAAACTGTTTTTT
CASSLELGKLFF
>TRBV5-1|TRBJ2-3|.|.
TGCGCCAGCAATAACCCTAGCACAGATACGCAGTATTTT
CASNNPSTDTQYF
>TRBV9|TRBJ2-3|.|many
TGTGCCAGCAGCGTAAGTAGCGGCACAGATACGCAGTATTTT
CASSVSSGTDTQYF
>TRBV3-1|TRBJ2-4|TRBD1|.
TGTGCCAGCAGCCAGGAACCTCGACAGGGGCGGTACTTC
CASSQEPRQGRYF
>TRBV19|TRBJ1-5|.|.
TGTGCCAGTAGTATGGGAAATAGCAATCAGCCCCAGCATTTT
CASSMGNSNQPQHF
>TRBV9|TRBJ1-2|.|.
TGTGCCAGCAGCGCAGACCCAGGTCTAGGGGGCTACACCTTC
CASSADPGLGGYTF
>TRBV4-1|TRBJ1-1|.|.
TGCGCCAGCAGCCAAGTGCAGAGGTCCGGTACGGCTTTCTTT
CASSQVQRSGTAFF
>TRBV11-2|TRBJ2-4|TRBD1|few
TGTGCCAGCAGCTCGGGACCCGACAGGGGGAACATTCAGTACTTC
CASSSGPDRGNIQYF
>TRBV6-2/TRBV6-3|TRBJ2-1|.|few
TGTGCCAGCAGGGGGGGTGAGGCACCATACAATGAGCAGTTCTTC
CASRGGEAPYNEQFF
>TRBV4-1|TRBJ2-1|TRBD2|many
TGCGCCAGCAGCCAAGACCGGTTGCGGACTAGCGGGGGGGCCAAGGGGTACAATGAGCAGTTCTTC
CASSQDRLRTSGGAKGYNEQFF
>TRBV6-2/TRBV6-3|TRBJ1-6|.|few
TGTGCCAGCACCCTGGACCGAAATTCACCCCTCCACTTT
CASTLDRNSPLHF
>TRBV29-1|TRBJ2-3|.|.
TGCAGCGGGGCGACTAGCACAGATACGCAGTATTTT
CSGATSTDTQYF
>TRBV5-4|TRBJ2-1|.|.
TGTGCCAGCAACTCAGCCGGGACGGCCTACAATGAGCAGTTCTTC
CASNSAGTAYNEQFF
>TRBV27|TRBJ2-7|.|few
TGTGCCAGCAAAGTTGGGGTTGGGGTAGGCTACGAGCAGTACTTC
CASKVGVGVGYEQYF
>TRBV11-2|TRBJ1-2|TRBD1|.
TGTGCCAGCAGCTTAGACCAGGGGGCGCAGGTTTACTATGGCTACATCTTC
CASSLDQGAQVYYGYIF
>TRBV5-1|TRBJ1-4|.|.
TGCGCCAGCAGCTTGGGACAGAACCTTGAAAAACTGTTTTTT
CASSLGQNLEKLFF